This entry describes one T cell receptor (beta chain). What it recognizes is unknown. PCR employed 60 Vbeta and 13 Jbeta primers. The data were produced by immunoSEQ multiplex PCR, yet TCRdb's version contains in-frame clones alone and is incomplete. This listing includes about 160,000 clones. Every donor was a healthy person donating bone marrow. This record comes from a study of cytomegalovirus exposure and HLA in healthy donors. Study details: HLA-typed donors were the source of some 85 million unique TCRs, which an early data release held.

CDR1 is LNHDA, CDR2 SQIVND, per germline (reference sequence). This CDR3 has 15 residues. V lost 8 bases and J 2 bases, leaving 16 bases between the germline ends. Findings and caveats of the study: For TCR beta chains, V- and J-gene trimming was later linked to a missense DCLRE1C variant. The study put 150 to 200 TCR beta chains on its list as cytomegalovirus-associated.

This TCR came from a man aged 30 to 45 in good health and CMV-seronegative. The specimen sequenced was PBMCs. V is TRBV19 and J is TRBJ1-3; D may be TRBD1 (6 bases). CDR3 DNA sequence: TGTGCCAGTCGGGCCCAGGGGTTTACTGGAAACACCATATATTTT. As protein: CASRAQGFTGNTIYF.